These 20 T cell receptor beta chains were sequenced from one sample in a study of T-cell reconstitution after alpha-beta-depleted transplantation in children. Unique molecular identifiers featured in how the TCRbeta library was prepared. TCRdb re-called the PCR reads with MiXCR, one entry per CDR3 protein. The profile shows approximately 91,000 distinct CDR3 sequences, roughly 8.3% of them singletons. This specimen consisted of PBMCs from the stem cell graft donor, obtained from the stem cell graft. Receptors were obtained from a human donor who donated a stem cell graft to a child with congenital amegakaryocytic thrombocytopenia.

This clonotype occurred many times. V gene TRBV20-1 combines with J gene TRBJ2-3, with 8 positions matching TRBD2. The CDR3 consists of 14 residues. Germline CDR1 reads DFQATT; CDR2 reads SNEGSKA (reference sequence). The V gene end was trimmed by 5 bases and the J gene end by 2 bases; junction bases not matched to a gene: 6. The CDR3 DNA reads TGCAGTGCTCTAAGCGGGAGAGCCACAGATACGCAGTATTTT. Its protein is CSALSGRATDTQYF.

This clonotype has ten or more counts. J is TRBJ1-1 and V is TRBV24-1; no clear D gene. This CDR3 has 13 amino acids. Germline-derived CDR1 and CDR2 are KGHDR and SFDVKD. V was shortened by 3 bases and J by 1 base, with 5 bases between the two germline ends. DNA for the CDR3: TGTGCCACCAGTGATGAGGGGAACACTGAAGCTTTCTTT. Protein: CATSDEGNTEAFF.

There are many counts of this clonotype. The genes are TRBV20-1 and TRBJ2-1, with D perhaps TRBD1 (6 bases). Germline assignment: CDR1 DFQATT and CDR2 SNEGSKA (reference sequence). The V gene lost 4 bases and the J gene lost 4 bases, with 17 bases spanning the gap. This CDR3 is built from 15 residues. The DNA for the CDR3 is TGCAGTGCTACATCTCCGGACAGTCCTTACAATGAGCAGTTCTTC. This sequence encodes CSATSPDSPYNEQFF.

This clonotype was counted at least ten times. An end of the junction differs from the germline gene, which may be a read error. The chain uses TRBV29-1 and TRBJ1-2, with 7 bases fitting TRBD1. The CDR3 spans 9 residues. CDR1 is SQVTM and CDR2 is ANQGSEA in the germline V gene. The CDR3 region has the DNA TGCAGCGTTGAGGGACAGAGGGCCTTC. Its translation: CSVEGQRAF. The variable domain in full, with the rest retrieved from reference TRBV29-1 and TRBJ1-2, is SAVISQKPSRDICQRGTSLTIQCQVDSQVTMMFWYRQQPGQSLTLIATANQGSEATYESGFVIDKFPISRPNLTFSTLTVSNMSPEDSSIYLCSVEGQRAFGSGTRLTVV.

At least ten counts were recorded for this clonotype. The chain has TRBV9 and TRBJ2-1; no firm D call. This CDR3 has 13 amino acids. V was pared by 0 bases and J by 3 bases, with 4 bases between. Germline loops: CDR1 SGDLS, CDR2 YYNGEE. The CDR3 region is CASSVGDYNEQFF. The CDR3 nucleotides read TGTGCCAGCAGCGTAGGGGACTACAATGAGCAGTTCTTC.

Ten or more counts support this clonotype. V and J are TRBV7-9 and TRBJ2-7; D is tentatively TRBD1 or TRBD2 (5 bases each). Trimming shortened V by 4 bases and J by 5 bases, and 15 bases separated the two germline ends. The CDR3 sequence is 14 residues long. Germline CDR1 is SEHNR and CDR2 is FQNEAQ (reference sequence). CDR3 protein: CASSYGTARDEQYF. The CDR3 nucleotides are TGTGCCAGCAGCTACGGGACGGCTCGGGACGAGCAGTACTTC.

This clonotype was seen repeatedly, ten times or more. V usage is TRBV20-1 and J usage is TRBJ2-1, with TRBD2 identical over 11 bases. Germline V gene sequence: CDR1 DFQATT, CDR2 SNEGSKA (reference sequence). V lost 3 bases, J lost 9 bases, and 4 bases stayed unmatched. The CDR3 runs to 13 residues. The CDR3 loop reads CSASLAGGFEQFF. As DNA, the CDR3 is TGCAGTGCTAGCCTAGCGGGAGGATTTGAGCAGTTCTTC.

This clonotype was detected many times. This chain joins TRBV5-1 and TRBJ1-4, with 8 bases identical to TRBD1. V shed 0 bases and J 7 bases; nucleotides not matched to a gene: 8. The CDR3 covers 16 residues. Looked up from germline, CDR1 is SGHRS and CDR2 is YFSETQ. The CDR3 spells CASSLAYDRGGEKLFF. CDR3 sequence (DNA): TGCGCCAGCAGCTTGGCCTACGACAGGGGAGGTGAAAAACTGTTTTTT.

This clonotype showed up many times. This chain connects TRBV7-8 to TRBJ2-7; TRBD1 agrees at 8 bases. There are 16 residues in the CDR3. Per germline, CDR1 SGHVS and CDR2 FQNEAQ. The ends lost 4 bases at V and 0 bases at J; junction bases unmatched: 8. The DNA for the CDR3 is TGTGCCAGCAGCTCAGGGACAGGCACTAACTCCTACGAGCAGTACTTC. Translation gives CASSSGTGTNSYEQYF.

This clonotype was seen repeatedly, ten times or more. For the CDR3, the DNA is TGCAGCGTGGCCGGGCGGGCTTACAATGAGCAGTTCTTC. Its protein product is CSVAGRAYNEQFF. This rearrangement joins TRBV29-1 to TRBJ2-1; D may be TRBD2 (5 bases). Germline CDR1 is SQVTM and CDR2 is ANQGSEA. The V and J ends lost 6 bases and 4 bases respectively, with 13 bases between them. This CDR3 contains 13 residues.

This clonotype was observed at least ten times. CDR3 coding DNA: TGCAGTGCTAGAGAACTGCTGGAGACCCAGTACTTC. Amino acids: CSARELLETQYF. The gene calls are TRBV20-1 and TRBJ2-5; D unresolved. The length of the CDR3 is 12 residues. Germline CDR1 is DFQATT and CDR2 is SNEGSKA (reference sequence). Trimming stripped 0 bases from V and 5 bases from J, with 7 bases between.

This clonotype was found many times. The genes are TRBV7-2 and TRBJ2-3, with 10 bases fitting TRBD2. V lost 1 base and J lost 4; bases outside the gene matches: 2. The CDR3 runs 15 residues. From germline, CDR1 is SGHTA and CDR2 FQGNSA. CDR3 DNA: TGTGCCAGCAGCTTAGGGCTAGCGGGAGCAGATACGCAGTATTTT. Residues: CASSLGLAGADTQYF.

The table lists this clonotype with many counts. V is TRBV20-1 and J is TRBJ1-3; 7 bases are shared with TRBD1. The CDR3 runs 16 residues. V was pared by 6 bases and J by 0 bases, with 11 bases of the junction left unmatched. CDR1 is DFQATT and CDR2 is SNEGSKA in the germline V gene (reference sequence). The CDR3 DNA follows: TGCAGTGCCGGGGGGGGACAGACGAGCTCTGGAAACACCATATATTTT. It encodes CSAGGGQTSSGNTIYF.

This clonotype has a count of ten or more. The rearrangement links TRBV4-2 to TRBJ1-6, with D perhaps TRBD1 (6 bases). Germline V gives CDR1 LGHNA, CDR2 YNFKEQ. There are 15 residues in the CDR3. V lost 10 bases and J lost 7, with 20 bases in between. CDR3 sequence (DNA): TGTGCCACCCAGGGACAACCTACAGGCAATTCACCCCTCCACTTT. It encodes CATQGQPTGNSPLHF.

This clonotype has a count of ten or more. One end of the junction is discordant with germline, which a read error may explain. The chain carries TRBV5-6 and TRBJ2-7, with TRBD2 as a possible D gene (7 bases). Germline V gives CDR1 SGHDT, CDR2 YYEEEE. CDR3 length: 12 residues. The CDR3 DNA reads TGTGCCAGCTCTCCGGGGGGCGTCGTTCGTGTTTTC. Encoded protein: CASSPGGVVRVF.

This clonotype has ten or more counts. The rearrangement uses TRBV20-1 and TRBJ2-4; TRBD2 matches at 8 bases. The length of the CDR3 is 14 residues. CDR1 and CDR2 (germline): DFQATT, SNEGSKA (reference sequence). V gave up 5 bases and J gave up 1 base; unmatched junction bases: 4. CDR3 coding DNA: TGCAGTGCTCCAGCGGGAGCGGCCAAAAACATTCAGTACTTC. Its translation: CSAPAGAAKNIQYF.

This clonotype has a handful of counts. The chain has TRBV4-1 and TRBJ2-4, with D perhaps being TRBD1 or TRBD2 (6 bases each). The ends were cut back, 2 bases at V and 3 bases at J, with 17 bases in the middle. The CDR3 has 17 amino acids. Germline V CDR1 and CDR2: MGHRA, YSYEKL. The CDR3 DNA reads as TGCGCCAGCAGCCAACAAGTGAGGGGGGCCGGCAAAAACATTCAGTACTTC. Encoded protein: CASSQQVRGAGKNIQYF.

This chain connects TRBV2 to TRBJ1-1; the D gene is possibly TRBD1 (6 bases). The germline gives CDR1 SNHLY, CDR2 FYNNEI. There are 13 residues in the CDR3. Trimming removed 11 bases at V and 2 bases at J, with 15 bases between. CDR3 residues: CAGTMDSNTEAFF. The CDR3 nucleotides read TGTGCCGGGACAATGGACAGTAACACTGAAGCTTTCTTT.

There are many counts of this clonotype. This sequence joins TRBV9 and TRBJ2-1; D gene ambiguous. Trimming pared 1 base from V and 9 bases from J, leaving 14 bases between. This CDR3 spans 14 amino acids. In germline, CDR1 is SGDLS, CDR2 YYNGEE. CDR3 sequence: CASSVNIDPPEQFF. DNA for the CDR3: TGTGCCAGCAGCGTAAATATCGACCCGCCTGAGCAGTTCTTC.

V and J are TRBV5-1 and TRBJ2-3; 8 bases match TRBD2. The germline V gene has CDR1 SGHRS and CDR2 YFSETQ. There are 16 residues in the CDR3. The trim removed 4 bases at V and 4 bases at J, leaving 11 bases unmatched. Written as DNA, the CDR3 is TGCGCCAGCAGCCCGCGGGAGGACCCTCCGGCAGATACGCAGTATTTT. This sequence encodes CASSPREDPPADTQYF.